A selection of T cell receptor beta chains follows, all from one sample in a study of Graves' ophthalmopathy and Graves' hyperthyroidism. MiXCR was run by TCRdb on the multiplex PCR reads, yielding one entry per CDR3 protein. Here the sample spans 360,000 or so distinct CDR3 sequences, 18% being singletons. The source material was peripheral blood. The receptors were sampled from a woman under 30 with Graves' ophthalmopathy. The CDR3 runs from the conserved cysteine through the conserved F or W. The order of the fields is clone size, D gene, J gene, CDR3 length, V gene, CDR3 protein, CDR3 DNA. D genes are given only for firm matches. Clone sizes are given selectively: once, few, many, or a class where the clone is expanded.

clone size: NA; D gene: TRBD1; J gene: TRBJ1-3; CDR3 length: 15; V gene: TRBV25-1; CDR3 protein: CASSTTGGAGNTIYF; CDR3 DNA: TGTGCCAGCAGTACAACAGGGGGCGCTGGAAACACCATATATTTT
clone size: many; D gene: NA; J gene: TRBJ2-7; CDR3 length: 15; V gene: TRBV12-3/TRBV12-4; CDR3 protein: CASKNRRDRTYEQYF; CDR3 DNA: TGTGCCAGCAAGAACCGTCGGGACCGGACGTACGAGCAGTACTTC
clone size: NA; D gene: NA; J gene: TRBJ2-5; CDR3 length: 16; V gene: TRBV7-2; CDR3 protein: CASSLVIANPQETQYF; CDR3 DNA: TGTGCCAGCAGCTTAGTAATTGCGAACCCTCAAGAGACCCAGTACTTC
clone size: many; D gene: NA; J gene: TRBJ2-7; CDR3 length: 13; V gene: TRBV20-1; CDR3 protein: CSAADRYVFGRCF; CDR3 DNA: TGCAGTGCGGCGGACAGATACGTCTTCGGTCGGTGCTTC
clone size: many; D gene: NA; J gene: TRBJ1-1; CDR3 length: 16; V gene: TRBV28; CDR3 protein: CASSYATTVSNTEAFF; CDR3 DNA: TGTGCCAGCAGTTATGCAACTACAGTTTCGAACACTGAAGCTTTCTTT
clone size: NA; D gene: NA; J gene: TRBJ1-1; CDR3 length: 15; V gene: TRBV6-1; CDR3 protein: CASSAQTVMNTEAFF; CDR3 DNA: TGTGCCAGCAGTGCCCAGACAGTGATGAACACTGAAGCTTTCTTT
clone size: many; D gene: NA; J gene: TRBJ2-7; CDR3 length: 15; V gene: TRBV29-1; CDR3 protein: CSVRRGRDVSYEQYF; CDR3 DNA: TGCAGCGTTCGACGCGGACGGGATGTTTCCTACGAGCAGTACTTC
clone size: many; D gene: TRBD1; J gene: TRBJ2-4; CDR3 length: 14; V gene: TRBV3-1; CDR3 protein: CASSQQGAGDIQYF; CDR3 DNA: TGTGCCAGCAGCCAACAGGGGGCCGGGGACATTCAGTACTTC
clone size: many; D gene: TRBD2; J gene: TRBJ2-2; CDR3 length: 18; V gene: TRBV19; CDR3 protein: CASSLGLAGGPNTGELFF; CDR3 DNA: TGTGCCAGTAGTCTGGGACTAGCGGGAGGCCCGAACACCGGGGAGCTGTTTTTT
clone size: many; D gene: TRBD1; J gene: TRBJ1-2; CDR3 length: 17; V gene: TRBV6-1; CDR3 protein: CASSQTGAPPSFYGYTF; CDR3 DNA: TGTGCCAGCAGCCAGACAGGGGCGCCACCTTCTTTCTATGGCTACACCTTC
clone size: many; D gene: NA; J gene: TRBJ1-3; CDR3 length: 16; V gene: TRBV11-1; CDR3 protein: CASGTGREVLKETIYF; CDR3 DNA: TGTGCCAGCGGGACCGGGCGCGAAGTCCTAAAGGAGACCATATATTTT
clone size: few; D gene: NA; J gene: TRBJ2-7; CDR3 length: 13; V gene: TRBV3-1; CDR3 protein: CASSQVWAHEQYF; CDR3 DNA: TGTGCCAGCAGCCAAGTTTGGGCCCACGAGCAGTACTTC
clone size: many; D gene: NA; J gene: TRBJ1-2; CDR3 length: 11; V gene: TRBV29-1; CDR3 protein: CSVGHYYGYTF; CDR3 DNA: TGCAGCGTTGGGCATTACTATGGCTACACCTTC
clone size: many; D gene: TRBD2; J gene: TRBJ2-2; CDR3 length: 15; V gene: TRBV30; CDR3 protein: CAWTSGSPEAGELFF; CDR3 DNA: TGTGCCTGGACTAGCGGGAGTCCCGAGGCCGGGGAGCTGTTTTTT
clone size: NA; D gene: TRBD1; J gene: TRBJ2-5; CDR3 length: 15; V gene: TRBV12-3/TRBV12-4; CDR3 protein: CSSRARQGEFETQYF; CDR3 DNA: TGTTCCAGCAGAGCCCGACAGGGGGAATTCGAGACCCAGTACTTC
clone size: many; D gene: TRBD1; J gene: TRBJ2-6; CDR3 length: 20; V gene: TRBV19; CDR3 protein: CASSMDKTGQGRSGANVLTF; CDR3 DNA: TGTGCCAGTAGTATGGATAAAACGGGACAGGGGCGGAGTGGGGCCAACGTCCTGACTTTC
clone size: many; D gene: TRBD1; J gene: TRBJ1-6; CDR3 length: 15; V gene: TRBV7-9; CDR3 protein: CASSLQGGINSPLHF; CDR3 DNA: TGTGCCAGCAGCTTACAGGGGGGAATTAATTCACCCCTCCACTTT
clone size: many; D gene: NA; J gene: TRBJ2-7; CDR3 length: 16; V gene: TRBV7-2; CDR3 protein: CASSSRWGLGTYEQYF; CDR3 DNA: TGTGCCAGCAGCTCCCGGTGGGGGCTGGGGACCTACGAGCAGTACTTC
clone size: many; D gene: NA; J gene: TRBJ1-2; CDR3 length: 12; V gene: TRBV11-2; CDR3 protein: CASRAEVGGYTF; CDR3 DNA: TGTGCCAGCAGGGCCGAGGTAGGCGGCTACACCTTC
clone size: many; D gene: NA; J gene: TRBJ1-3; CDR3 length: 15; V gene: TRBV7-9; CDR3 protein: CASSLDQFSGNTIYF; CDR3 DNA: TGTGCCAGCAGCTTAGATCAGTTCTCTGGAAACACCATATATTTT
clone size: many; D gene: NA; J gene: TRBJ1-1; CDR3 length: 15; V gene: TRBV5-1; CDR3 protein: CASSLGVPGTKEAFF; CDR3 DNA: TGCGCCAGCAGCTTGGGCGTTCCCGGGACAAAAGAAGCTTTCTTT
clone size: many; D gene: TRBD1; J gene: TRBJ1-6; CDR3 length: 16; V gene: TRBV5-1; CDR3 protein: CASSLVAGGTNSPLHF; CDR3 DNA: TGCGCCAGCAGCTTGGTGGCAGGGGGAACTAATTCACCCCTCCACTTT
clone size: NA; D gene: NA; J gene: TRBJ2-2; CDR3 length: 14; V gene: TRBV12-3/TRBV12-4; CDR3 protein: CASSLRETTGELFF; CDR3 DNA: TGTGCCAGCAGTTTGCGAGAGACCACCGGGGAGCTGTTTTTT
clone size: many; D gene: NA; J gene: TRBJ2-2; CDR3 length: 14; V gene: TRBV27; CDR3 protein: CASSLYRNTGELFF; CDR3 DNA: TGTGCCAGCAGTTTATATAGGAACACCGGGGAGCTGTTTTTT
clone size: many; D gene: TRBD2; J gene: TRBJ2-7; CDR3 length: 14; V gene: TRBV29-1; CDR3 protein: CSVFLAGVAYEQYF; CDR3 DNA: TGCAGCGTTTTCCTAGCGGGAGTAGCCTACGAGCAGTACTTC
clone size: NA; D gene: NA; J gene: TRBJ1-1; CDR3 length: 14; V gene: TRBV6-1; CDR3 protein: CASSETQGRSEAFF; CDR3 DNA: TGTGCCAGCAGTGAGACTCAGGGACGAAGTGAAGCTTTCTTT
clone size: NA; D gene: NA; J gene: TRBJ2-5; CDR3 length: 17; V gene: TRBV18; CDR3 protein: CASSPPAYKNGDETQYF; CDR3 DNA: TGTGCCAGCTCACCACCGGCATACAAAAATGGGGACGAGACCCAGTACTTC
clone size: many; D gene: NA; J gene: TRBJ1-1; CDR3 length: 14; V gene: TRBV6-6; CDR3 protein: CASSYRQMGTEAFF; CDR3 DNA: TGTGCCAGCAGTTACAGGCAGATGGGCACTGAAGCTTTCTTT
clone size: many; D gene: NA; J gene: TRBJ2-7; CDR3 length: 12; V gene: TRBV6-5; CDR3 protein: CASSSGTYEQYF; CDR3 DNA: TGTGCCAGCAGCTCCGGGACCTACGAGCAGTACTTC
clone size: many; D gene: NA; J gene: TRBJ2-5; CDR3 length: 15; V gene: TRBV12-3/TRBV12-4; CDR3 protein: CASSFRGRPQETQYF; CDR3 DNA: TGTGCCAGCAGTTTTAGGGGACGCCCCCAAGAGACCCAGTACTTC
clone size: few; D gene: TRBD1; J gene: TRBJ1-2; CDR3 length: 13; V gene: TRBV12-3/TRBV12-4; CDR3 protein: CASSKGQAYGDTF; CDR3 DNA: TGTGCCAGCAGCAAAGGACAGGCCTATGGGGACACCTTC
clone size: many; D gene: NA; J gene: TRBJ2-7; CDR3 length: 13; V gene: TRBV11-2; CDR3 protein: CASSSGGHPEQYF; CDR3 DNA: TGTGCCAGCAGCTCAGGAGGACACCCCGAGCAGTACTTC
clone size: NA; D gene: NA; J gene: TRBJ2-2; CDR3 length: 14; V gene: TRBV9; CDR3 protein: CASSVGSRTGELFF; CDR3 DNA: TGTGCCAGCAGCGTAGGGTCCCGTACCGGGGAGCTGTTTTTT
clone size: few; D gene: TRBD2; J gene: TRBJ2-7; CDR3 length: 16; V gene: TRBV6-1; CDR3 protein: CASSRLAGVESYEQYF; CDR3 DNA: TGTGCCAGCAGCCGCCTAGCGGGAGTAGAATCCTACGAGCAGTACTTC
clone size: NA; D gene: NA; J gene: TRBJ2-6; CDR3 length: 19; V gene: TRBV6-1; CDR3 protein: CASSEARRREWAGANVLTF; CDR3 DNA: TGTGCCAGCAGTGAAGCCAGGAGGAGGGAATGGGCTGGGGCCAACGTCCTGACTTTC
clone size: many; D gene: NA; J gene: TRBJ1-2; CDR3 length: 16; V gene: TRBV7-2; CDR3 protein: CASSATAGGQRGGYTF; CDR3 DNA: TGTGCCAGCAGCGCAACCGCCGGGGGCCAGCGTGGAGGCTACACCTTC
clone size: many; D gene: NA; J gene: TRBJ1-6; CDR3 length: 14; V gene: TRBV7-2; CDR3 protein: CASSPTRTRSPLHF; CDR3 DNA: TGTGCCAGCAGCCCAACGCGGACGAGATCACCCCTCCACTTT